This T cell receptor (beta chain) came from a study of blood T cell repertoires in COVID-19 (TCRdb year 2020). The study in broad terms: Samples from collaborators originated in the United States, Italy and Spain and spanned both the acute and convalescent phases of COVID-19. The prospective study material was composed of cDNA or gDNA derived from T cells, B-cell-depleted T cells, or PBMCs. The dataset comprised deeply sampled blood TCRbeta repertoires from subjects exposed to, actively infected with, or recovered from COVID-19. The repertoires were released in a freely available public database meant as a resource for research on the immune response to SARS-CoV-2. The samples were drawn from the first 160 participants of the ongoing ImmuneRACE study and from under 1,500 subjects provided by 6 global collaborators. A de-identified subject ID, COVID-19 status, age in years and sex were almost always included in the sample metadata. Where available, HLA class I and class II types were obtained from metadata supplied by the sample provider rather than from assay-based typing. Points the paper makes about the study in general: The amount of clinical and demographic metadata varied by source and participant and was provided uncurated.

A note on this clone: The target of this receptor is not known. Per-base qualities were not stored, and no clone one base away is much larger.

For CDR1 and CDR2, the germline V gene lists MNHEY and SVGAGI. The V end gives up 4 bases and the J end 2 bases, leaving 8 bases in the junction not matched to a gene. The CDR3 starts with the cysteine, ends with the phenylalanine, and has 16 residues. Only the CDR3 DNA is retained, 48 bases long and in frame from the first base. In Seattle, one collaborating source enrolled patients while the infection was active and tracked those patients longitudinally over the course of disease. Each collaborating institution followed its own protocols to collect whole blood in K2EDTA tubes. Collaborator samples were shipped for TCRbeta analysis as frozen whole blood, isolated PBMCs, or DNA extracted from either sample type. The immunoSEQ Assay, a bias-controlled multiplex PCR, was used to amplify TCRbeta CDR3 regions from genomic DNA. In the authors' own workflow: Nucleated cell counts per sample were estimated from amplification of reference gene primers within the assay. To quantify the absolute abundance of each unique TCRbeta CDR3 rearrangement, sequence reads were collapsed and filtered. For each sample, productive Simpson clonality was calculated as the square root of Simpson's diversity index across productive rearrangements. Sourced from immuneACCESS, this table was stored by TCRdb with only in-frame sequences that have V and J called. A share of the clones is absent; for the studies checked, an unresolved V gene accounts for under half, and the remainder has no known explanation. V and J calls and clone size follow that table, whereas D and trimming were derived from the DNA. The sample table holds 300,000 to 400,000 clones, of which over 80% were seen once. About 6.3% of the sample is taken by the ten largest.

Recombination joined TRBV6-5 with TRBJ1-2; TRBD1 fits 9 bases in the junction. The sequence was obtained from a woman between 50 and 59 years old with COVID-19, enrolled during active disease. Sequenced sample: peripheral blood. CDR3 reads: CASSLTLGQGNYGYTF. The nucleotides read TGTGCCAGCAGTTTAACCCTGGGACAGGGAAACTATGGCTACACCTTC.